One sample yielded the 31 T cell receptor beta chains listed below, sequenced in a study of OX40 agonist ivuxolimab in advanced cancers. TCRdb's table, derived via immunoSEQ multiplex PCR, lists solely in-frame clones and lacks some. Of tens of thousands of clones listed, around 80% were seen once; the top ten hold under 2%. The material was CD4+ or CD8+ T cells sorted from blood, obtained in a trial of the OX40 agonist ivuxolimab. The receptors here all came from an adult with an advanced solid tumor such as melanoma, head and neck, liver or kidney cancer.

The chain carries TRBV28 and TRBJ1-2; a possible D gene is TRBD1 (6 bases). The CDR3 has 13 residues. Germline values: CDR1 MDHEN, CDR2 SYDVKM. Trimming took 10 bases from V and 7 from J, leaving 19 bases between them. The CDR3 protein is CAITIQGGGGYTF. CDR3 nucleotide sequence: TGTGCCATCACCATACAGGGTGGAGGTGGCTACACCTTC.

This clone was detected a few times. This chain joins TRBV7-9 and TRBJ2-2; possible D gene TRBD1, 7 bases. There are 15 residues in the CDR3. V was shortened by 5 bases and J by 1 base, with 11 bases between the two germline ends. CDR1 is SEHNR and CDR2 is FQNEAQ in the germline V gene (reference sequence). The CDR3 loop reads CASSRQGGNTGELFF. The CDR3 nucleotides read TGTGCCAGCAGCCGACAGGGAGGGAACACCGGGGAGCTGTTTTTT. The full variable domain, in which reference TRBV7-9 and TRBJ2-2 provide the parts outside the CDR3, is DTGVSQNPRHKITKRGQNVTFRCDPISEHNRLYWYRQTLGQGPEFLTYFQNEAQLEKSRLLSDRFSAERPKGSFSTLEIQRTEQGDSAMYLCASSRQGGNTGELFFGEGSRLTVL.

V gene TRBV5-4 combines with J gene TRBJ2-4; unclear D gene. The V gene's germline CDR1 is SGHNT and CDR2 YYREEE (reference sequence). V gave up 4 bases and J gave up 0 bases, with 8 bases separating them. The CDR3 spans 14 residues. The CDR3 spells CASSPEIAKNIQYF. The DNA for the CDR3 is TGTGCCAGCAGCCCAGAGATAGCCAAAAACATTCAGTACTTC.

The chain carries TRBV9 and TRBJ1-2; TRBD1 matches at 8 bases. Germline V gene data show CDR1 as SGDLS and CDR2 as YYNGEE. CDR3 length: 14 amino acids. With 0 bases clipped from V and 4 bases from J, the junction kept 2 bases outside the gene matches. The CDR3 reads CASSVATGGYGYTF. The CDR3 nucleotides read TGTGCCAGCAGCGTAGCTACAGGGGGCTATGGCTACACCTTC. The whole variable domain, filled in from reference TRBV9 and TRBJ1-2, reads DSGVTQTPKHLITATGQRVTLRCSPRSGDLSVYWYQQSLDQGLQFLIQYYNGEERAKGNILERFSAQQFPDLHSELNLSSLELGDSALYFCASSVATGGYGYTFGSGTRLTVV.

The chain employs TRBV6-6 and TRBJ2-1; unclear D gene. Germline CDR1 is MNHNY and CDR2 is SVGAGI (reference sequence). The CDR3 totals 13 residues. V gave up 2 bases and J gave up 6 bases, with 8 bases separating them. CDR3 in DNA: TGTGCCAGCAGTTACCGGACCCTCAATGAGCAGTTCTTC. It translates to CASSYRTLNEQFF.

V gene TRBV15 combines with J gene TRBJ1-1; D remains unclear. CDR3 length: 14 residues. The V and J ends lost 2 bases and 1 base respectively, with 8 bases between them. Germline V gene lookup returns CDR1 LNHNV and CDR2 YYDKDF (reference sequence). Here the CDR3 reads CATSRSLWNTEAFF. The CDR3 nucleotides read TGTGCCACCAGCAGATCCCTTTGGAACACTGAAGCTTTCTTT.

Only one count was recorded for this clone. CDR3 sequence: CASSLSSGVGAFF. CDR3 DNA: TGTGCCAGCAGCTTAAGCTCAGGGGTTGGAGCTTTCTTT. This sequence joins TRBV7-2 and TRBJ1-1; D perhaps matches TRBD1 (6 bases). The CDR3 has 13 residues. The germline V gene encodes CDR1 SGHTA and CDR2 FQGNSA. Trimming left V 2 bases short and J 10 bases short, with 14 bases between.

The chain recombines TRBV9 with TRBJ2-2; D is unclear. The V gene lost 4 bases and the J gene lost 7 bases, with 11 bases spanning the gap. The CDR3 is 13 amino acids. The germline CDR1 and CDR2 sequences are SGDLS and YYNGEE. The CDR3 region is CASSPTIGGELFF. The CDR3 bases are TGTGCCAGCAGCCCAACCATCGGCGGGGAGCTGTTTTTT. The full variable domain, with the rest looked up from reference TRBV9 and TRBJ2-2, is DSGVTQTPKHLITATGQRVTLRCSPRSGDLSVYWYQQSLDQGLQFLIQYYNGEERAKGNILERFSAQQFPDLHSELNLSSLELGDSALYFCASSPTIGGELFFGEGSRLTVL.

This clone has a handful of counts. The V call is TRBV9, the J call TRBJ1-1; unclear D gene. V lost 6 bases and J lost 1, with 16 bases in between. Germline CDR1 and CDR2: SGDLS and YYNGEE. This CDR3 has 15 amino acids. In DNA form, the CDR3 reads TGTGCCAGCACCCCTTCGACCTTCCCGAACACTGAAGCTTTCTTT. This translates into CASTPSTFPNTEAFF.

The chain employs TRBV28 and TRBJ2-2, with 9 positions matching TRBD2. The CDR3 is 15 amino acids. Germline V gene sequence: CDR1 MDHEN, CDR2 SYDVKM. Trimming took 6 bases from V and 3 from J; bases not matched to a gene: 5. In DNA, the CDR3 is TGTGCCAGCAGCCCTAGACTAGCGGACACCGGGGAGCTGTTTTTT. It specifies CASSPRLADTGELFF.

The J gene is TRBJ2-1, the V gene TRBV11-3; TRBD1 aligns across 8 bases. Germline CDR1 reads SGHNT; CDR2 reads YENEEA. V lost 5 bases and J lost 0; bases outside the gene matches: 3. The CDR3 spans 15 residues. The CDR3 DNA reads as TGTGCCAGCAGCAATGACAGGGGCTCCTACAATGAGCAGTTCTTC. Its protein is CASSNDRGSYNEQFF.

The chain couples TRBV1 to TRBJ1-1. TRBV1 is a known pseudogene. The length of the CDR3 is 17 residues. CDR3 loop: CTSSQDPVGGESTEAFF. The CDR3 DNA sequence: TGCACCAGCAGCCAAGATCCTGTCGGGGGAGAGAGCACTGAAGCTTTCTTT.

The V call is TRBV29-1, the J call TRBJ2-1, with 7 bases aligning to TRBD1. The trim removed 5 bases at V and 7 bases at J, leaving 2 bases unmatched. The germline V gene has CDR1 SQVTM and CDR2 ANQGSEA. The length of the CDR3 is 11 residues. The CDR3 bases are TGCAGCGTTCAGACAGGGAATGAGCAGTTCTTC. Amino acids: CSVQTGNEQFF.

In its sample, this clone ranks as medium-sized. The V call is TRBV7-9, the J call TRBJ1-4; 7 positions agree with TRBD1. In germline, CDR1 is SEHNR, CDR2 FQNEAQ (reference sequence). The length of the CDR3 is 14 residues. The V and J ends lost 5 bases and 5 bases, in that order; junction bases with no gene match: 5. The CDR3 protein is CASSLTGTNEKLFF. As DNA, the CDR3 is TGTGCCAGCAGCCTGACAGGGACAAATGAAAAACTGTTTTTT.

This chain joins TRBV5-4 and TRBJ2-1; the D gene could be TRBD1 or TRBD2 (5 bases each). The CDR3 length is 14 residues. Trimming removed 3 bases from V and 5 bases from J, with 12 bases in between. Per the germline V gene, CDR1 is SGHNT and CDR2 is YYREEE (reference sequence). The CDR3 sequence: CASSSEGSHNEQFF. CDR3 bases: TGTGCCAGCAGCTCTGAGGGGAGCCACAATGAGCAGTTCTTC.

The chain employs TRBV28 and TRBJ1-3; unclear D gene. The CDR3 length is 16 residues. Germline V CDR1 and CDR2: MDHEN, SYDVKM. Trimming took off 2 bases at V and 0 bases at J, with 11 bases between the two ends. The CDR3 protein is CASSLNIVTSGNTIYF. As DNA, the CDR3 is TGTGCCAGCAGTTTAAACATTGTGACCTCTGGAAACACCATATATTTT. Variable domain in full (rest from reference TRBV28 and TRBJ1-3): DVKVTQSSRYLVKRTGEKVFLECVQDMDHENMFWYRQDPGLGLRLIYFSYDVKMKEKGDIPEGYSVSREKKERFSLILESASTNQTSMYLCASSLNIVTSGNTIYFGEGSWLTVV.

The chain is built from TRBV10-1 and TRBJ2-7, with a possible D match to TRBD1 (5 bases). Trimming removed 6 bases from V and 2 bases from J, with 8 bases in between. The CDR3 extends over 12 amino acids. The V gene's germline CDR1 is WNHNN and CDR2 SYGVQD (reference sequence). For the CDR3, the DNA is TGCGCCAGCAGGGGGCAGGCCTACGAGCAGTACTTC. Its translation is CASRGQAYEQYF.

This clone occurred a few times. The chain links TRBV9 to TRBJ1-2; a possible D gene is TRBD1 (5 bases). The ends were cut back, 3 bases at V and 7 bases at J, with 19 bases in the middle. Germline V CDR1 and CDR2: SGDLS, YYNGEE. CDR3 length equals 15 residues. The CDR3 sequence: CASSAWGGTPGGYTF. As DNA, the CDR3 is TGTGCCAGCAGCGCCTGGGGGGGTACTCCGGGTGGCTACACCTTC.

The sample holds one count of this clone. The chain couples TRBV4-3 to TRBJ2-7; D call uncertain. V lost 0 bases and J lost 2, with 8 bases in between. Germline V gives CDR1 LGHNA, CDR2 YSLEER. There are 14 residues in the CDR3. The DNA for the CDR3 is TGCGCCAGCAGCCAAGACAGCCGAACCTACGAGCAGTACTTC. This codes for CASSQDSRTYEQYF.

V and J are TRBV11-2 and TRBJ1-1; D is unclear. V dropped 5 bases and J dropped 0 bases, with 7 bases sitting between them. The CDR3 runs 13 residues. Germline V gene lookup returns CDR1 SGHAT and CDR2 FQNNGV. CDR3 in DNA: TGTGCCAGCAGCCAGGCCATGAACACTGAAGCTTTCTTT. It encodes CASSQAMNTEAFF. The full variable domain, its missing parts supplied by reference TRBV11-2 and TRBJ1-1, is EAGVAQSPRYKIIEKRQSVAFWCNPISGHATLYWYQQILGQGPKLLIQFQNNGVVDDSQLPKDRFSAERLKGVDSTLKIQPAKLEDSAVYLCASSQAMNTEAFFGQGTRLTVV.

This clone was seen only once. V and J are TRBV10-3 and TRBJ2-3; 12 bases line up with TRBD1. The CDR3 covers 14 residues. Germline V gives CDR1 ENHRY, CDR2 SYGVKD. The ends lost 11 bases at V and 8 bases at J; junction bases unmatched: 11. The CDR3 DNA reads as TGTGCCTCCCCTTGGGGACAGGGGGCGAGTACGCAGTATTTT. Its translation is CASPWGQGASTQYF.

This chain connects TRBV6-9 to TRBJ2-3, with 8 bases that match TRBD1. With V trimmed by 6 bases and J by 8 bases, 4 bases remained unmatched. Germline-derived CDR1 and CDR2 are MNHGY and SVAAGI. The CDR3 spans 12 residues. CDR3 amino acids: CASSPQGGTQYF. The CDR3 DNA sequence: TGTGCCAGCAGCCCACAGGGGGGTACGCAGTATTTT.

Concerning this clone itself: Other DNA sequences in the sample encode the same CDR3. This chain connects TRBV28 to TRBJ2-7; no firm D call. This CDR3 is built from 12 residues. Germline V CDR1 and CDR2: MDHEN, SYDVKM. Trimming pared 2 bases from V and 3 bases from J, leaving 5 bases between. CDR3 loop: CASSLLSYEQYF. Written as DNA, the CDR3 is TGTGCCAGCAGTTTACTTAGCTACGAGCAGTACTTC.

CDR3 nucleotide sequence: TGTGCCAGCAGTCCCCGGACAGGGGTTACCTACGAGCAGTACTTC. Translating it yields CASSPRTGVTYEQYF. This chain links TRBV6-6 with TRBJ2-7, with 9 bases lining up with TRBD1. This CDR3 comprises 15 residues. Trimming took 5 bases from V and 2 from J; bases not matched to a gene: 7. Germline CDR1 is MNHNY and CDR2 is SVGAGI (reference sequence).

The rearrangement uses TRBV5-1 and TRBJ1-2; D is perhaps TRBD1 (5 bases). Trimming cost V 0 bases and J 5 bases, with 11 bases left between them. This CDR3 has 14 residues. Germline V gene sequence: CDR1 SGHRS, CDR2 YFSETQ. CDR3 DNA: TGCGCCAGCAGCTTGGGACAGAACTCTTATGGCTACACCTTC. It encodes CASSLGQNSYGYTF.

The CDR3 sequence: CASSLAGGRSPLHF. The CDR3, as DNA: TGTGCCAGCAGCCTTGCAGGGGGAAGGTCACCCCTCCACTTT. The rearrangement joins TRBV11-2 to TRBJ1-6; 7 positions agree with TRBD1. J gave up 10 bases and V 5 bases, and 8 bases lay outside the gene matches. There are 14 residues in the CDR3. Germline lookup yields CDR1 SGHAT and CDR2 FQNNGV.

This chain joins TRBV5-5 and TRBJ2-3; no clear D gene. The V gene lost 4 bases and the J gene lost 3 bases, with 9 bases spanning the gap. The CDR3 sequence is 13 residues long. Per the germline V gene, CDR1 is SGHKS and CDR2 is YYEKEE (reference sequence). CDR3 amino acids: CASSTVTTDTQYF. CDR3 nucleotide sequence: TGTGCCAGCAGCACTGTTACTACAGATACGCAGTATTTT.

This clone occurred once. V gene TRBV11-1 combines with J gene TRBJ2-7, with TRBD1 identical over 9 bases. This CDR3 spans 14 amino acids. CDR1 and CDR2 from the germline V gene are SGHAT and FQDESV (reference sequence). V was pared by 6 bases and J by 7 bases, with 10 bases of the junction left unmatched. The CDR3 spells CASSFGGTGREQYF. In DNA form, the CDR3 reads TGTGCCAGCAGTTTTGGCGGGACAGGGAGGGAGCAGTACTTC.

The chain combines TRBV6-4 with TRBJ2-1, with TRBD2 identical over 7 bases. This CDR3 region has 15 residues. With 2 bases clipped from V and 5 bases from J, the junction kept 6 bases outside the gene matches. Germline CDR1 is MRHNA and CDR2 is SNTAGT. The CDR3 sequence is CASSDQGLFNNEQFF. As DNA, the CDR3 is TGTGCCAGCAGTGACCAGGGACTATTTAACAATGAGCAGTTCTTC.

This chain links TRBV4-1 with TRBJ2-5, with a weak D call TRBD2 (5 bases). The DNA end lines up better with TRBJ2-7; the J call may be wrong. The length of the CDR3 is 15 residues. Germline assignment: CDR1 MGHRA and CDR2 YSYEKL. CDR3 sequence (DNA): TGCGCCAGCAGCCAAAGCGGACGAAGCTCCTACGAGCAGTACTTC. It codes for CASSQSGRSSYEQYF.

This clone was seen only a few times. This sequence joins TRBV9 and TRBJ1-5; D gene uncertain. The germline V gene has CDR1 SGDLS and CDR2 YYNGEE. CDR3 size: 13 residues. The V end was cut by 5 bases, the J end by 5 bases, with 11 bases between. The CDR3: CASSLGLDQPQHF. The CDR3 nucleotides read TGTGCCAGCAGTCTAGGGCTGGATCAGCCCCAGCATTTT.